This TCR beta chain is drawn from a study of beta chain features in type 1 diabetes. Study-level background: Examined across all samples were just under 110,000,000 sorted cells.

Reverse transcribing all isolated RNA meant expressed TCRB transcripts were sequenced. The data were produced by immunoSEQ multiplex PCR, yet TCRdb's version contains in-frame clones alone and is incomplete. This sample carries approximately 84,000 clones, around 32% of them seen once, and the ten largest clones take 0.35% to 0.45%. Remarks on this clone: Its antigen is undetermined.

Study-wide results and caveats: More deletions and fewer insertions at VDJ junctions were seen in type 1 diabetes patients.

Sample: stem cell memory CD4+ T cells from blood. The clonotype originates from a woman between 18 and 29 years old in good health.

The CDR3 spells CASSQDRRVGTEAFF. CDR3 bases: TGTGCCAGCAGCCAAGATCGGAGGGTTGGAACTGAAGCTTTCTTT. The chain has TRBV4-2 and TRBJ1-1; D not certain. From germline, CDR1 is LGHNA and CDR2 YNFKEQ. V was trimmed by 0 bases and J by 5 bases, leaving 13 bases between them. This CDR3 spans 15 amino acids.